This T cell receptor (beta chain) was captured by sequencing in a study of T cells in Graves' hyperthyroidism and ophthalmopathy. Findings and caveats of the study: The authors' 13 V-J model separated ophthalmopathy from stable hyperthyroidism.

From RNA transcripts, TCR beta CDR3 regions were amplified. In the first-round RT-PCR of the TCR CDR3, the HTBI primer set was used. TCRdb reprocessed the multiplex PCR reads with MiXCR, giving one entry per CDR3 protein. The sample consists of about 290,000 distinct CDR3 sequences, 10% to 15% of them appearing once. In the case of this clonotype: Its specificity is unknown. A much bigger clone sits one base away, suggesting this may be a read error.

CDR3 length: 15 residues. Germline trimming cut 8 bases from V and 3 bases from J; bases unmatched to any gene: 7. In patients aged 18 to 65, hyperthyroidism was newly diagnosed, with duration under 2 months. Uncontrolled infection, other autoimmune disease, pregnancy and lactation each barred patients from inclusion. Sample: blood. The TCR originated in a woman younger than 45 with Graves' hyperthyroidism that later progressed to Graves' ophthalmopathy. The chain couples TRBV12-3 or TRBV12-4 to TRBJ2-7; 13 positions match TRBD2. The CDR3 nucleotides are TGTGCCAGCGGTTCGCGACTAGCGGGGGGCTACGAGCAGTACTTC. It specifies CASGSRLAGGYEQYF.